These 27 T cell receptor beta chains were all obtained from the same sample, sequenced in a study of blood T cell repertoires in COVID-19. Only in-frame clones appear in the TCRdb table, and some are missing; sequencing was by immunoSEQ multiplex PCR. Among roughly 140,000 clones listed, about 87% were seen once. Specimen: peripheral blood. Every receptor here comes from a woman aged 45-65 years with acute or convalescent COVID-19.

The rearrangement links TRBV3-1 (or the pseudogene TRBV3-2) to TRBJ2-1; TRBD2 might be the D (5 bases). This CDR3 contains 15 residues. V lost 1 base, J lost 6 bases, and 13 bases lay in between. Germline V lookup: CDR1 LGHDT, CDR2 YNNKEL (reference sequence). CDR3 sequence (DNA): TGTGCCAGCAGCCAAGGGGGTACTAGTGCCAATGAGCAGTTCTTC. Translated: CASSQGGTSANEQFF.

The chain uses TRBV7-2 and TRBJ2-1; TRBD2 is a possible D gene (6 bases). In germline, CDR1 is SGHTA, CDR2 FQGNSA. This CDR3 has 15 residues. V dropped 1 base and J dropped 8 bases, with 15 bases sitting between them. The CDR3 here is CASSLEVAVDDEQFF. The CDR3 nucleotides are TGTGCCAGCAGCTTAGAGGTAGCGGTTGACGATGAGCAGTTCTTC.

This chain links TRBV5-1 with TRBJ2-3; a weak D match, TRBD2 (6 bases). V was clipped by 4 bases and J by 0 bases, with 24 bases between them. This CDR3 is 19 amino acids long. Germline V CDR1 and CDR2: SGHRS, YFSETQ. CDR3 nucleotide sequence: TGCGCCAGCAGCATGCCCCGGGACTCGTCACCCCTTAGCACAGATACGCAGTATTTT. This gives the protein CASSMPRDSSPLSTDTQYF. The whole variable domain, filled in from reference TRBV5-1 and TRBJ2-3, reads KAGVTQTPRYLIKTRGQQVTLSCSPISGHRSVSWYQQTPGQGLQFLFEYFSETQRNKGNFPGRFSGRQFSNSRSEMNVSTLELGDSALYLCASSMPRDSSPLSTDTQYFGPGTRLTVL.

The chain has TRBV19 and TRBJ1-4; TRBD1 matches at 7 bases. This CDR3 spans 14 amino acids. The V and J ends lost 4 bases and 4 bases, in that order; junction bases with no gene match: 3. Germline loops: CDR1 LNHDA, CDR2 SQIVND (reference sequence). In nucleotides, the CDR3 is TGTGCCAGTAGTACGGGACAGCTTAATGAAAAACTGTTTTTT. It is translated as CASSTGQLNEKLFF.

The chain combines TRBV7-9 with TRBJ2-7, with D maybe TRBD1 (6 bases). Germline CDR1 and CDR2: SEHNR and FQNEAQ (reference sequence). This CDR3 spans 13 amino acids. V was trimmed by 4 bases and J by 2 bases, leaving 9 bases between them. The CDR3, as DNA: TGTGCCAGCAGCTCGGACAGAACCTACGAGCAGTACTTC. It translates to CASSSDRTYEQYF.

V usage is TRBV10-3 and J usage is TRBJ1-1, with TRBD1 identical over 8 bases. Losses at the gene ends were 8 bases for V and 6 bases for J; bases not matched to a gene: 8. CDR3 length: 13 amino acids. Germline CDR1 and CDR2: ENHRY and SYGVKD. The CDR3 loop is CAIGETGDAEAFF. The CDR3 DNA is TGTGCCATCGGAGAGACAGGGGACGCTGAAGCTTTCTTT.

The V and J genes are TRBV10-3 and TRBJ1-1; 9 nucleotides align to TRBD1. The CDR3 loop spans 14 amino acids. Per the germline V gene, CDR1 is ENHRY and CDR2 is SYGVKD. V lost 4 bases to trimming and J lost 7 bases; unmatched junction nucleotides: 7. CDR3 sequence: CAISGRDRAGEAFF. The DNA of the CDR3 is TGTGCCATCAGTGGAAGGGACAGGGCGGGTGAAGCTTTCTTT.

The V and J genes are TRBV5-1 and TRBJ1-2; D is unclear. V was trimmed by 0 bases and J by 8 bases, leaving 8 bases between them. The CDR3 consists of 12 residues. CDR1 SGHRS and CDR2 YFSETQ come from the germline V gene. DNA of the CDR3: TGCGCCAGCAGCTTGGACCAGAGGGGCTACACCTTC. Protein product: CASSLDQRGYTF.

The rearrangement uses TRBV10-3 and TRBJ2-7; 12 bases fit TRBD2. There are 15 residues in the CDR3. V lost 7 bases and J lost 5; bases outside the gene matches: 9. Germline V gives CDR1 ENHRY, CDR2 SYGVKD. CDR3 coding DNA: TGTGCCATCAATTCGGCTAGCGGGAGGGTTAACGAGCAGTACTTC. This encodes CAINSASGRVNEQYF.

V usage is TRBV4-1 and J usage is TRBJ2-1; 8 positions agree with TRBD2. Germline CDR1 and CDR2: MGHRA and YSYEKL. The ends lost 4 bases at V and 8 bases at J; junction bases unmatched: 19. The CDR3 is 18 residues long. The chain's CDR3 is CASSLVPARGGSGDEQFF. The CDR3 region has the DNA TGCGCCAGCAGCCTCGTACCAGCCCGGGGGGGCTCTGGGGATGAGCAGTTCTTC.

This chain joins TRBV19 and TRBJ1-2; 7 nucleotides line up with TRBD1. The V and J ends lost 4 bases and 2 bases, in that order; junction bases with no gene match: 7. This CDR3 is 15 amino acids long. CDR1 is LNHDA, CDR2 SQIVND, per germline (reference sequence). The CDR3 here is CASSTRDRSNYGYTF. The CDR3 nucleotides are TGTGCCAGTAGTACCCGGGACAGATCGAACTATGGCTACACCTTC.

The DNA for the CDR3 is TGCGCCAGCAGCTTGGATTCGGGCAGGGTGGATTCACCCCTCCACTTT. Its translation: CASSLDSGRVDSPLHF. The chain recombines TRBV5-1 with TRBJ1-6; TRBD1 might be the D (5 bases). Trimming pared 0 bases from V and 8 bases from J, leaving 15 bases between. This CDR3 has 16 residues. Germline lookup yields CDR1 SGHRS and CDR2 YFSETQ.

The chain links TRBV3-1 (or the pseudogene TRBV3-2) to TRBJ1-1; D possibly corresponds to TRBD1 (5 bases). V shed 4 bases and J shed 3 bases, with 15 bases lying between them. The CDR3 has 15 residues. Per germline, CDR1 LGHDT and CDR2 YNNKEL (reference sequence). CDR3 amino acids: CASSPWAGKDTEAFF. CDR3 DNA: TGTGCCAGCAGCCCCTGGGCAGGGAAGGACACTGAAGCTTTCTTT.

The chain carries TRBV28 and TRBJ2-7; TRBD2 agrees at 10 bases. V was clipped by 5 bases and J by 4 bases; unmatched bases: 8. This CDR3 comprises 15 residues. Germline V gene sequence: CDR1 MDHEN, CDR2 SYDVKM. The CDR3 loop is CASSPSKAGGYEQYF. In DNA, the CDR3 is TGTGCCAGCAGTCCCTCCAAAGCGGGGGGGTACGAGCAGTACTTC.

The rearrangement links TRBV5-1 to TRBJ1-2, with D possibly TRBD1 on 6 matching bases. Trimming took 4 bases from V and 0 from J, leaving 13 bases between them. The CDR3 runs 15 residues. CDR1 is SGHRS, CDR2 YFSETQ, per germline. CDR3 protein: CASSASTGTNYGYTF. The CDR3 nucleotides are TGCGCCAGCAGCGCCTCAACAGGGACTAACTATGGCTACACCTTC.

V is TRBV9 and J is TRBJ1-2; TRBD1 might be the D (5 bases). The CDR3 spans 14 residues. Germline values: CDR1 SGDLS, CDR2 YYNGEE. V lost 6 bases, J lost 2 bases, and 14 bases lay in between. The chain's CDR3 is CASTDSVPNYGYTF. The CDR3 nucleotides are TGTGCCAGCACCGACAGCGTTCCCAACTATGGCTACACCTTC. The entire variable domain, with the rest obtained from reference TRBV9 and TRBJ1-2, is as follows: DSGVTQTPKHLITATGQRVTLRCSPRSGDLSVYWYQQSLDQGLQFLIQYYNGEERAKGNILERFSAQQFPDLHSELNLSSLELGDSALYFCASTDSVPNYGYTFGSGTRLTVV.

This clone was seen only a few times. The chain couples TRBV5-4 to TRBJ2-7, with D maybe TRBD2 (5 bases). V was cut by 4 bases and J by 2 bases, with 10 bases left in between. CDR3 size: 13 residues. Germline V CDR1 and CDR2: SGHNT, YYREEE (reference sequence). CDR3 nucleotide sequence: TGTGCCAGCAGCCAATTCGGGGCCTACGAGCAGTACTTC. This codes for CASSQFGAYEQYF.

The rearrangement links TRBV21-1 to TRBJ1-4; the table's D call, TRBD1, was not checked against the DNA. TRBV21-1 is tagged as a pseudogene. CDR3 length equals 14 residues. CDR3: CASSTGGPREKLFF. As DNA, the CDR3 is TGTGCCAGCAGCACAGGGGGCCCTCGGGAAAAACTGTTTTTT.

The chain uses TRBV25-1 and TRBJ2-7; D is perhaps TRBD1 (5 bases). The CDR3 has 15 amino acids. The germline V gene has CDR1 MGHDK and CDR2 SYGVNS. V was trimmed by 6 bases and J by 4 bases, leaving 19 bases between them. The CDR3: CASSEGATTQYEQYF. Written as DNA, the CDR3 is TGTGCCAGCAGCGAAGGGGCAACTACGCAGTACGAGCAGTACTTC.

The chain employs TRBV4-2 and TRBJ2-1; 11 bases match TRBD2. This CDR3 region has 16 residues. Trimming took 4 bases from V and 4 from J; bases not matched to a gene: 6. Germline CDR1 LGHNA, CDR2 YNFKEQ. CDR3 in amino acids: CASSPPGLAAYNEQFF. Here the CDR3 DNA reads TGTGCCAGCAGCCCACCGGGACTAGCGGCATACAATGAGCAGTTCTTC.

The chain is built from TRBV2 and TRBJ1-5, with 11 bases identical to TRBD1. This CDR3 contains 15 residues. Per germline, CDR1 SNHLY and CDR2 FYNNEI. V lost 6 bases, J lost 4 bases, and 5 bases stayed unmatched. The CDR3 here is CASSRGTGGNQPQHF. The CDR3, as DNA: TGTGCCAGCAGCAGGGGGACAGGGGGGAATCAGCCCCAGCATTTT. Full variable domain (outside the CDR3, taken from reference TRBV2 and TRBJ1-5): EPEVTQTPSHQVTQMGQEVILRCVPISNHLYFYWYRQILGQKVEFLVSFYNNEISEKSEIFDDQFSVERPDGSNFTLKIRSTKLEDSAMYFCASSRGTGGNQPQHFGDGTRLSIL.

The chain has TRBV9 and TRBJ2-5, with 14 positions matching TRBD2. Germline V gene lookup returns CDR1 SGDLS and CDR2 YYNGEE. V was pared by 0 bases and J by 2 bases, with 12 bases of the junction left unmatched. The CDR3 has 20 residues. The CDR3 here is CASSVGRRGLAGVGQETQYF. Here the CDR3 DNA reads TGTGCCAGCAGCGTAGGGCGAAGGGGACTAGCGGGAGTGGGGCAAGAGACCCAGTACTTC. Full variable domain (remainder filled in from reference TRBV9 and TRBJ2-5): DSGVTQTPKHLITATGQRVTLRCSPRSGDLSVYWYQQSLDQGLQFLIQYYNGEERAKGNILERFSAQQFPDLHSELNLSSLELGDSALYFCASSVGRRGLAGVGQETQYFGPGTRLLVL.

This clone is a singleton in its sample. The chain uses TRBV27 and TRBJ2-1; D ambiguous. V was trimmed by 6 bases and J by 2 bases, leaving 14 bases between them. Germline loops: CDR1 MNHEY, CDR2 SMNVEV (reference sequence). The CDR3 totals 15 residues. For the CDR3, the DNA is TGTGCCAGCAGAAGAGCTGGTCGGGCCTACAATGAGCAGTTCTTC. This sequence encodes CASRRAGRAYNEQFF.

The sample holds one count of this clone. The chain recombines TRBV5-1 with TRBJ2-7; 7 bases are shared with TRBD1. The length of the CDR3 is 12 residues. Germline lookup yields CDR1 SGHRS and CDR2 YFSETQ. The V segment lost 5 bases and the J segment 6 bases; nucleotides outside the gene matches: 5. The CDR3 DNA follows: TGCGCCAGCAGTCCCGGGACAGCCGAGCAGTACTTC. Translated: CASSPGTAEQYF.

The V and J genes are TRBV6-5 and TRBJ1-3; the match to TRBD1 covers 9 bases. The CDR3 totals 14 residues. With V trimmed by 6 bases and J by 2 bases, 2 bases remained unmatched. Germline lookup yields CDR1 MNHEY and CDR2 SVGAGI. The CDR3 DNA reads as TGTGCCAGCAGGGGACAGGGTACTGGAAACACCATATATTTT. Translating gives CASRGQGTGNTIYF.

The V gene is TRBV6-1, the J gene TRBJ1-2, with TRBD1 matching 7 bases. Germline values: CDR1 MNHNS, CDR2 SASEGT. J gave up 8 bases and V 4 bases, and 19 bases lay outside the gene matches. The CDR3 covers 17 residues. The CDR3 DNA reads TGTGCCAGCAGTGGAGATGGCTTTGACAGGGCTAAGGACGGCTACACCTTC. It specifies CASSGDGFDRAKDGYTF.

V is TRBV20-1 and J is TRBJ1-6; tentatively, D is TRBD1 (5 bases). V lost 5 bases and J 11 bases, leaving 10 bases between the germline ends. The CDR3 runs 11 residues. CDR1 and CDR2 (germline): DFQATT, SNEGSKA (reference sequence). The CDR3 DNA is TGCAGTGCTGCGGGGGGGACACCCCTCCACTTT. Its protein product is CSAAGGTPLHF.